Listed below are T cell receptor beta chains from one sample, sequenced in a study of blood T cells in healthy people across ages. TCRdb re-analysed the 5' RACE reads in MiXCR, keeping a single row per CDR3 protein. The sample lists over 700,000 distinct CDR3 sequences, 20% to 25% occurring once. This sample was shared with a second study, whose subject was T cells of mothers and their children.

Sequencing used blood. These receptors were collected from a boy between 10 and 17 years old in good health. The CDR3 runs from the conserved cysteine through the conserved F or W. Fields, in order: J gene, D gene, V gene, clone size, CDR3 DNA, CDR3 protein. The D gene is left open where the match is weak. Clone size is given for some rows only: seen once, a few or many times, or a class if the clone is expanded.

TRBJ1-4 | TRBD1 | TRBV27 | NA | TGTGCCAGCAGTCCCGGGACAGGGGATGCGAGAAAACTGTTTTTT | CASSPGTGDARKLFF
TRBJ2-1 | TRBD1 | TRBV7-9 | NA | TGTGCCAGCAGCCCCCCCCGGACAGGGAGGTACAATGAGCAGTTCTTC | CASSPPRTGRYNEQFF
TRBJ1-4 | NA | TRBV27 | NA | TGTGCCAGCAAGCCGGGGGCAGTTAATGAAAAACTGTTTTTT | CASKPGAVNEKLFF
TRBJ1-1 | TRBD1 | TRBV5-1 | NA | TGCGCCAGCAGCTCCACCGGGACAGGGGCAGGCAAGTCGGCGGCTTTCTTT | CASSSTGTGAGKSAAFF
TRBJ2-5 | NA | TRBV7-6 | few | TGTGTTACCCAGCTTAACCACGTCCAAGAGACCCAGTACTTC | CVTQLNHVQETQYF
TRBJ2-7 | TRBD1 | TRBV29-1 | few | TGCAGCGTTGATGACAGGGAAAGCTCCTACGAGCAGTACTTC | CSVDDRESSYEQYF
TRBJ2-1 | NA | TRBV28 | few | TGTGCCAGCAACCGGGCAGGGCGAATAATCAATGAGCAGTTCTTC | CASNRAGRIINEQFF
TRBJ1-4 | TRBD1 | TRBV6-2/TRBV6-3 | few | TGTGCCAGCAGTTCTCTCCTACAGGGGATGGATGAAAAACTGTTTTTT | CASSSLLQGMDEKLFF
TRBJ2-7 | NA | TRBV5-1 | many | TGCGCCAGCAGCTTGAATCCGAGCTCCTACGAGCAGTACTTC | CASSLNPSSYEQYF
TRBJ1-2 | NA | TRBV12-3/TRBV12-4 | few | TGTGCCAGCAGTACGAGGGGCTACACCTTC | CASSTRGYTF
TRBJ2-1 | TRBD2 | TRBV7-8 | NA | TGTGCCAGCAGCTTCGGACTAGCGGTTGACAATGAGCAGTTCTTC | CASSFGLAVDNEQFF
TRBJ2-1 | NA | TRBV12-3/TRBV12-4 | few | TGTGCCAACCTACTAGGAAATGAGCAGTTCTTC | CANLLGNEQFF
TRBJ2-1 | NA | TRBV12-3/TRBV12-4 | few | TGTGCCAGCAGCCAAATTTTGGGCTACAATGAGCAGTTCTTC | CASSQILGYNEQFF
TRBJ2-5 | NA | TRBV11-2 | NA | TGTGCCAGCAGCTTAGGGATGGCAGGGGAGACCCAGTACTTC | CASSLGMAGETQYF
TRBJ2-5 | NA | TRBV20-1 | few | TGCAGTGCTCACCGGGAAGCAGAGTGGTCAGAGACCCAGTACTTC | CSAHREAEWSETQYF
TRBJ2-7 | TRBD1 | TRBV6-5 | NA | TGTGCCAGCAGTTCCGCCGGGACAGGGGTTTACGAGCAGTACTTC | CASSSAGTGVYEQYF
TRBJ2-3 | TRBD1 | TRBV5-1 | NA | TGCGCCAGCAGCAGGGACAGGGGTACCACAGATACGCAGTATTTT | CASSRDRGTTDTQYF
TRBJ1-1 | NA | TRBV7-9 | NA | TGTGCCAGCAGCTTAGGTCGGGGCTTGGGCACTGAAGCTTTCTTT | CASSLGRGLGTEAFF
TRBJ2-7 | NA | TRBV4-2 | few | TGTGCCAGCAGCCAAGATGCGGAGACGCCAACCTACGAGCAGTACTTC | CASSQDAETPTYEQYF
TRBJ2-7 | NA | TRBV11-2 | NA | TGTGCCAGCAGCTTATTTGACGCCTACGAGCAGTACTTC | CASSLFDAYEQYF
TRBJ2-7 | TRBD1 | TRBV13 | NA | TGTGCCAGCAGCTCCACTTGGACAGGGGGCTACGAGCAGTACTTC | CASSSTWTGGYEQYF
TRBJ2-3 | TRBD2 | TRBV28 | NA | TGTGCCACCCGGACTAGCGGGATTAGGGATACGCAGTATTTT | CATRTSGIRDTQYF
TRBJ1-2 | NA | TRBV2 | NA | TGTGCCAGCAGTCGAGCGGGGCCCTATGGCTACACCTTC | CASSRAGPYGYTF
TRBJ2-1 | NA | TRBV28 | NA | TGTGCCAGCAGTACCCAGAACTCATACAATGAGCAGTTCTTC | CASSTQNSYNEQFF
TRBJ2-1 | TRBD2 | TRBV24-1 | few | TGTGCCACCAGTGACCCCGGACTAGAGGTTAGAAATGAGCAGTTCTTC | CATSDPGLEVRNEQFF
TRBJ1-2 | NA | TRBV7-2 | few | TGTGCCAGCAGCTTAACCAGGGGCTATCGGGGCTACACCTTC | CASSLTRGYRGYTF
TRBJ1-1 | TRBD1 | TRBV29-1 | NA | TGCAGCGTTGGGCGGACAGGGGCTCCCTCAGCTTTCTTT | CSVGRTGAPSAFF
TRBJ2-5 | NA | TRBV29-1 | NA | TGCAGCTCCGTGAGGGCCCAAGAGACCCAGTACTTC | CSSVRAQETQYF
TRBJ2-3 | TRBD2 | TRBV7-9 | NA | TGTGCCAGCACCCTGACTAGCGGACCAGATACGCAGTATTTT | CASTLTSGPDTQYF
TRBJ2-1 | NA | TRBV7-2 | few | TGTGCCAGCAGCTTCGAACCTCGCCCCGGGAACAATGAGCAGTTCTTC | CASSFEPRPGNNEQFF
TRBJ1-1 | TRBD1 | TRBV14 | NA | TGTGCCAGCAGCTGGACAGGGGTCACTGAAGCTTTCTTT | CASSWTGVTEAFF
TRBJ2-1 | NA | TRBV7-2 | NA | TGTGCCGGCAGCATAAGCGGTGAGCAGTTCTTC | CAGSISGEQFF
TRBJ2-2 | TRBD2 | TRBV5-1 | few | TGCGCCAGCAGACCTCGGGGGGGCTCCACCGGGGAGCTGTTTTTT | CASRPRGGSTGELFF
TRBJ2-5 | NA | TRBV29-1 | NA | TGCAGCGTTGAATCAGCGGGTCGAGAGACCCAGTACTTC | CSVESAGRETQYF
TRBJ2-7 | NA | TRBV20-1 | few | TGCAGTGCTACCAGGGGAGCCTACGAGCAGTACTTC | CSATRGAYEQYF
TRBJ2-7 | TRBD2 | TRBV28 | NA | TGTGCCAGCAGTTTTCGACCGTATTTGGGGGGGGTGACTGAGCAGTACTTC | CASSFRPYLGGVTEQYF
TRBJ2-7 | TRBD1 | TRBV27 | few | TGTGCCAGCAGTAGCCGCGTCAGGGGGCTTTACGAGCAGTACTTC | CASSSRVRGLYEQYF
TRBJ2-7 | NA | TRBV6-5 | few | TGTGCCAGCAGTTCCGCAGCCTCCTACGAGCAGTACTTC | CASSSAASYEQYF
TRBJ1-2 | TRBD1 | TRBV7-9 | NA | TGTGCCAGCAGCTTAGAAACAGGGGCTCGCCCCTATGGCTACACCTTC | CASSLETGARPYGYTF
TRBJ2-7 | NA | TRBV5-1 | many | TGTGCCAGCAGCCCAGGGGGGACCTACGAGCAGTACTTC | CASSPGGTYEQYF
TRBJ2-7 | NA | TRBV2 | NA | TGTGCCAGCAGTGAGAAAGGGAATCTCCCCTACGAGCAGTACTTC | CASSEKGNLPYEQYF
TRBJ2-5 | NA | TRBV27 | NA | TGTGCCAGCAGTTCCCAGCCTGGGGAGCAGTACTTC | CASSSQPGEQYF
TRBJ2-7 | TRBD2 | TRBV29-1 | once | TGCAGCGTTCGGGCGGGAGCTTTAAACGAGCAGTACTTC | CSVRAGALNEQYF
TRBJ1-1 | NA | TRBV28 | few | TGTGCCAGCAGACAGGGCATTACTGAAGCTTTCTTT | CASRQGITEAFF
TRBJ2-3 | NA | TRBV20-1 | few | TGCAGTGCTACCCCGCCCAGGACGGGAATCACAGATACGCAGTATTTT | CSATPPRTGITDTQYF
TRBJ2-1 | NA | TRBV12-3/TRBV12-4 | few | TGTGCCAGCAACCCCTTTGTGATTACCTCCAATGAGCAGTTCTTC | CASNPFVITSNEQFF
TRBJ1-2 | NA | TRBV12-3/TRBV12-4 | NA | TGTGCCAGCAGGGACACGATGGCTCGGGGCTACACCTTC | CASRDTMARGYTF
TRBJ2-3 | TRBD1 | TRBV20-1 | many | TGCAGTGCTAGAGAAGGACAGGGGAACACAGATACGCAGTATTTT | CSAREGQGNTDTQYF
TRBJ2-2 | TRBD1 | TRBV12-3/TRBV12-4 | few | TGTGCCAGCAGTTTAGTTACCGACAGGGGCTACACCGGGGAGCTGTTTTTT | CASSLVTDRGYTGELFF
TRBJ2-2 | NA | TRBV28 | NA | TGTGCCAGCAGTCCAACCGGGACACTACTCACCGGGGAGCTGTTTTTT | CASSPTGTLLTGELFF
TRBJ1-2 | NA | TRBV27 | NA | TGTGCCAGCAGTTTATATTCGGGGTCCCAGGGATATGGCTACACCTTC | CASSLYSGSQGYGYTF
TRBJ2-5 | NA | TRBV12-3/TRBV12-4 | few | TGTGCCAGCAGCCGCGAGGTGACCCAGTACTTC | CASSREVTQYF
TRBJ1-4 | NA | TRBV4-1 | few | TGCGCCAGCAGCCCGACAGTAGAAGTTGGAAAACTGTTTTTT | CASSPTVEVGKLFF
TRBJ2-6 | NA | TRBV29-1 | NA | TGCAGCGTTGAAGTTTGGGGGTCTGGGGCCAACGTCCTGACTTTC | CSVEVWGSGANVLTF